Described below is a single T cell receptor beta chain sequence and its context. This clonotype has more than one count but fewer than ten. Its antigen remains unidentified. One base away there is no much larger clone; base qualities are not given. The data originate from a study of spatial heterogeneity in lung cancer (dated by TCRdb to between 2018 and 2020). Background on the whole study: Beta-chain transcripts were consistently detected in greater numbers than alpha-chain transcripts, which likely reflects a higher abundance of beta-chain transcripts. In the raw uncorrected reads, each unique combination of TCR and UMI appeared more than ten times on average. In non-small cell lung cancer, the study quantitatively compared TCR alpha and beta repertoires across several tumor regions, matched nontumor lung, and blood. Nonsynonymous mutation counts, determined by whole-exome sequencing of tumor tissue, were related to TCR repertoire features. Both alpha and beta chains were TCR-sequenced in samples taken at surgery, namely 220 tumor regions, 64 matched nontumor lung samples and 55 to 60 PBMC samples. Paper-wide results and their limitations: Confirming at a functional level the hypothesis that regional TCRs recognize regional mutations was considered to require additional single-cell paired TCR alpha and beta sequencing. Ubiquitous expanded tumor TCRs were found in blood more often at tumor resection than at routine follow-up.

The time point label here, explained by the study, means: sample taken at primary tumor resection. The donors were 60 to 80 patients from the lung TRACERx cohort who had early-stage, untreated non-small cell lung cancer. Without any cell sorting, TCR sequencing was performed on whole RNA extracted either from tumor and nontumor lung tissue or from cryopreserved PBMC samples. Patients were selected for TCR sequencing only if sufficient RNA was available from at least two tumor regions. Cut back by 4 bases and 5 bases, the V and J ends lie 13 bases apart. Reading from cysteine to phenylalanine, the CDR3 counts 14 amino acids. The sequence is cut down to CDR3 DNA, 42 bases in frame from base 1. From the germline V gene, CDR1 is SGHRS and CDR2 is YFSETQ. The method behind the library was 5' RACE. Sequencing took place on a NextSeq 500. To allow correction of PCR and sequencing errors, the TCR library protocol tagged every TCR cDNA molecule with a unique molecular identifier. Under the source paper's analysis protocol: Decombinator tools were used for TCR identification, UMI-based error correction and CDR3 extraction. TCRs above a frequency of 2 per 1,000, corresponding to the top 1% of the tumor frequency distribution, were defined as expanded. Renyi diversity was calculated using the R vegan package after each repertoire was subsampled 100 times to 5,000 TCRs. CDR3 similarity networks were built from amino acid triplet string-kernel similarity, connecting CDR3s with pairwise similarity above 0.82. TCRdb reprocessing: public reads trimmed at Q25 with fastp, clones called with MiXCR, in-frame beta chains kept. Each entry merges the rows of one CDR3 protein and shows their most common DNA and genes. Clone size and V and J calls follow TCRdb, not the original study. The sample profile shows roughly 79,000 distinct CDR3 sequences; roughly 8% of them were found once. The ten largest make up 6.8% of the sample.

The chain is assembled from TRBV5-1 and TRBJ1-5, with TRBD1 as a weak D call on 5 bases. This clonotype was obtained from a male donor with early-stage non-small cell lung cancer. The material was PBMCs, obtained at surgery. CDR3 loop: CASSRGPRDQPQHF. The DNA sequence is TGCGCCAGCAGCCGGGGCCCTAGGGATCAGCCCCAGCATTTT.